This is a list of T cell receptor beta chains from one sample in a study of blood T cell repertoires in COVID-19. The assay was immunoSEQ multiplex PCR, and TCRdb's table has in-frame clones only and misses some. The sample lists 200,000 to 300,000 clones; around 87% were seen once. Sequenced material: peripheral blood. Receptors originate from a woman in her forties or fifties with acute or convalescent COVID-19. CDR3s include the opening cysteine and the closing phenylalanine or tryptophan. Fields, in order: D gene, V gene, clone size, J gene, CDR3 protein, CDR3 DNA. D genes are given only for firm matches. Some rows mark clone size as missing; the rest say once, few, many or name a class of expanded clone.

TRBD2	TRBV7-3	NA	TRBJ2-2	CASSPLPGLAGPYTGELFF	TGTGCCAGCAGCCCTCTTCCGGGACTAGCAGGACCCTACACCGGGGAGCTGTTTTTT
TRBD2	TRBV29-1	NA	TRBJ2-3	CSTRSGGGVPDTQYF	TGCAGCACCCGGAGCGGGGGTGGAGTCCCAGATACGCAGTATTTT
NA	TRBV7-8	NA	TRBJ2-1	CASSPIQGGYNEQFF	TGTGCCAGCAGCCCGATCCAGGGGGGTTACAATGAGCAGTTCTTC
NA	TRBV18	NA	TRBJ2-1	CASSPGNVAEEQFF	TGTGCCAGCTCACCAGGTAATGTAGCTGAAGAGCAGTTCTTC
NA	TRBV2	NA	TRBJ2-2	CASSDSPADGELFF	TGTGCCAGCAGTGATAGCCCCGCTGACGGGGAGCTGTTTTTT
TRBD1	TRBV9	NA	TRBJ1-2	CASSVVGTANYGYTF	TGTGCCAGCAGCGTAGTGGGGACAGCCAACTATGGCTACACCTTC
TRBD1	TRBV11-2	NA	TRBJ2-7	CASSPGTGEQYF	TGTGCCAGCAGCCCAGGGACAGGGGAGCAGTACTTC
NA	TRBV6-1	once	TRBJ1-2	CASSESSGVGYTF	TGTGCCAGCAGTGAATCATCAGGGGTTGGCTACACCTTC
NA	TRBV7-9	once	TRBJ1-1	CASREVNTEAFF	TGTGCCAGCAGAGAGGTGAACACTGAAGCTTTCTTT
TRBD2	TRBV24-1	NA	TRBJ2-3	CATSESGRAADTQYF	TGTGCCACCAGTGAAAGCGGGAGGGCCGCAGATACGCAGTATTTT
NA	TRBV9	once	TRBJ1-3	CASSVDPLSGNTIYF	TGTGCCAGCAGCGTAGATCCCCTCTCTGGAAACACCATATATTTT
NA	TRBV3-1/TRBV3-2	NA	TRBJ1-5	CASSQRDQPQHF	TGTGCCAGCAGCCAACGGGATCAGCCCCAGCATTTT